Listed below are T cell receptor beta chains from one sample, sequenced in a study of blood T cell repertoires in COVID-19. This table comes from immunoSEQ multiplex PCR, and its TCRdb copy is limited to in-frame clones, with some not included. The sample yields 160,000 or so clones, approximately 84% seen once. Material for sequencing was PBMCs or T cells enriched from blood (not recorded which). These TCRs come from a middle-aged woman with acute COVID-19. The CDR3 runs from the conserved cysteine through the conserved F or W. The D gene is left open where the match is weak. Some rows have no size entry. The others give once, few or many, or a class for an expanded clone.

.	TRBV6-5	TRBJ2-1	.	CASTQGQYYNEQFF	TGTGCCAGCACCCAGGGGCAGTATTACAATGAGCAGTTCTTC
.	TRBV27	TRBJ1-1	once	CASRFGQANTEAFF	TGTGCCAGCCGCTTCGGCCAGGCTAACACTGAAGCTTTCTTT
.	TRBV5-4	TRBJ2-7	once	CASSLAGDEQYF	TGTGCCAGCAGCTTGGCCGGGGACGAGCAGTACTTC
TRBD1	TRBV30	TRBJ1-5	.	CAWSIQGDQPQHF	TGTGCCTGGAGTATTCAGGGGGATCAGCCCCAGCATTTT
TRBD1	TRBV23-1	TRBJ1-5	.	CASSQGQVTASNQPQHF	TGCGCCAGCAGCCAGGGACAGGTCACGGCCAGCAATCAGCCCCAGCATTTT
.	TRBV6-6	TRBJ2-7	.	CATGQSNSYEQYF	TGTGCCACCGGACAGTCTAACTCCTACGAGCAGTACTTC
.	TRBV6-5	TRBJ2-1	.	CASRDTINEQFF	TGTGCCAGTAGGGACACCATCAATGAGCAGTTCTTC
TRBD1	TRBV7-3	TRBJ2-5	once	CASTTWGPDRGARETQYF	TGTGCCAGCACCACATGGGGGCCGGACAGGGGTGCCAGGGAGACCCAGTACTTC
TRBD2	TRBV5-1	TRBJ2-7	.	CASSLKGLAGLSSYEQYF	TGCGCCAGCAGCTTGAAGGGACTAGCGGGGTTAAGCTCCTACGAGCAGTACTTC
TRBD2	TRBV5-1	TRBJ2-5	.	CASSPLLAGAQETQYF	TGCGCCAGCAGCCCTTTACTAGCGGGAGCCCAAGAGACCCAGTACTTC
TRBD2	TRBV11-3	TRBJ2-1	.	CASSLGLAVYNEQFF	TGTGCCAGCAGCCTCGGACTAGCGGTCTACAATGAGCAGTTCTTC
TRBD1	TRBV29-1	TRBJ1-5	.	CSIRTGNQPQHF	TGCAGCATCCGGACAGGGAATCAGCCCCAGCATTTT
TRBD1	TRBV30	TRBJ1-3	once	CAWNTGTGGNTIYF	TGTGCCTGGAACACCGGGACAGGGGGAAACACCATATATTTT
.	TRBV4-1	TRBJ2-5	.	CASSQDQPGTQYF	TGCGCCAGCAGCCAAGATCAACCGGGGACCCAGTACTTC
TRBD1	TRBV2	TRBJ2-5	.	CASNRDRGGGVQKTQYF	TGTGCCAGCAACCGGGACAGGGGAGGTGGGGTGCAAAAGACCCAGTACTTC
.	TRBV5-1	TRBJ2-1	.	CASSPVAVEQFF	TGCGCCAGCAGCCCCGTCGCGGTGGAGCAGTTCTTC
.	TRBV19	TRBJ2-5	many	CASSKDWGGLQETQYF	TGTGCCAGTAGTAAGGATTGGGGAGGCCTCCAAGAGACCCAGTACTTC
TRBD1	TRBV10-3	TRBJ1-1	.	CAISETRGKNTEAFF	TGTGCCATCAGTGAGACCAGGGGGAAGAACACTGAAGCTTTCTTT
.	TRBV20-1	TRBJ2-3	once	CSASFGGASTDTQYF	TGCAGTGCTAGTTTCGGCGGGGCTAGCACAGATACGCAGTATTTT
TRBD1	TRBV6-1	TRBJ1-2	.	CASSEQGADGYTF	TGTGCCAGCAGTGAACAGGGGGCAGATGGCTACACCTTC
.	TRBV15	TRBJ1-1	.	CATSSPPGGYTEAFF	TGTGCCACCAGCAGTCCCCCGGGGGGGTACACTGAAGCTTTCTTT
TRBD1	TRBV19	TRBJ1-5	.	CASSRAGQTFQPQHF	TGTGCCAGTAGTAGGGCGGGACAGACTTTTCAGCCCCAGCATTTT
.	TRBV3-1/TRBV3-2	TRBJ2-5	.	CASTLQGSAQETQYF	TGTGCCAGCACGTTACAGGGTAGCGCGCAAGAGACCCAGTACTTC
.	TRBV18	TRBJ1-1	.	CASSLTDMNTEAFF	TGTGCCAGCTCATTAACAGATATGAACACTGAAGCTTTCTTT
.	TRBV6-5	TRBJ1-1	.	CASSYSYQGNTEAFF	TGTGCCAGCAGTTACTCTTATCAGGGGAACACTGAAGCTTTCTTT
.	TRBV18	TRBJ2-5	.	CASSPRDTGRETQYF	TGTGCCAGCTCACCACGGGACACCGGTAGGGAGACCCAGTACTTC
TRBD1	TRBV19	TRBJ1-6	.	CASSISGTGGYSPLHF	TGTGCCAGTAGCATCTCGGGGACAGGGGGCTATTCACCCCTCCACTTT
TRBD2	TRBV3-1/TRBV3-2	TRBJ2-3	.	CASSFRTSGSVVDTQYF	TGTGCCAGCAGCTTTAGGACTAGCGGGAGTGTTGTAGATACGCAGTATTTT
TRBD1	TRBV3-1/TRBV3-2	TRBJ1-1	.	CASSQGQGVEAFF	TGTGCCAGCAGCCAAGGGCAGGGGGTCGAAGCTTTCTTT
TRBD1	TRBV30	TRBJ1-1	.	CAFRDSEAFF	TGTGCCTTCCGGGACAGTGAAGCTTTCTTT
.	TRBV6-5	TRBJ1-3	few	CASSSLGEAGNTIYF	TGTGCCAGCAGTTCCTTGGGCGAAGCTGGAAACACCATATATTTT
.	TRBV19	TRBJ1-2	.	CASSAGFGYTF	TGTGCCAGTAGTGCAGGGTTTGGCTACACCTTC
TRBD1	TRBV7-9	TRBJ1-6	.	CASSLVGQGGSPLHF	TGTGCCAGCAGCTTAGTAGGACAGGGCGGGTCACCCCTCCACTTT
TRBD2	TRBV7-2	TRBJ2-1	.	CASSRFGLVPNEQFF	TGTGCCAGCAGTAGGTTTGGACTAGTCCCCAATGAGCAGTTCTTC
TRBD1	TRBV6-1	TRBJ1-6	.	CASSDRDSGYSPLHF	TGTGCCAGCAGTGATAGGGACAGTGGCTATTCACCCCTCCACTTT
.	TRBV9	TRBJ2-3	.	CASSVDILDTQYF	TGTGCCAGCAGCGTAGACATCCTAGATACGCAGTATTTT
TRBD2	TRBV7-2	TRBJ2-1	.	CASSFQPSGRALYNEQFF	TGTGCCAGCAGCTTCCAACCTAGCGGGAGGGCCCTGTACAATGAGCAGTTCTTC
TRBD2	TRBV11-3	TRBJ2-5	.	CASSPTSGRKETQYF	TGTGCCAGCAGCCCCACTAGCGGGAGGAAAGAGACCCAGTACTTC
TRBD1	TRBV2	TRBJ1-5	.	CASGDRGKAQHF	TGTGCCAGCGGGGACAGGGGCAAGGCCCAGCATTTT
TRBD1	TRBV11-2	TRBJ1-3	.	CASSLRRARQGSGNTIYF	TGTGCCAGCAGCCTACGCCGAGCTCGACAGGGCTCTGGAAACACCATATATTTT
TRBD2	TRBV11-2	TRBJ2-3	.	CASSLRTSGGDTQYF	TGTGCCAGCAGCTTAAGGACTAGCGGGGGAGATACGCAGTATTTT
TRBD2	TRBV6-1	TRBJ2-7	once	CASSDRTSSPYEQYF	TGTGCCAGCAGTGACCGGACTAGCTCACCCTACGAGCAGTACTTC
TRBD2	TRBV3-1/TRBV3-2	TRBJ2-3	.	CASSRASGRVDTQYF	TGTGCCAGCAGCCGGGCTAGCGGGAGGGTAGATACGCAGTATTTT
TRBD2	TRBV15	TRBJ2-7	.	CATSREGGVAGAIFPYEQYF	TGTGCCACCAGCAGAGAGGGGGGGGTAGCGGGAGCGATTTTCCCCTACGAGCAGTACTTC
.	TRBV10-3	TRBJ2-5	.	CAISAGETQYF	TGTGCCATCAGTGCGGGGGAGACCCAGTACTTC
TRBD1	TRBV19	TRBJ1-5	.	CASSNDRGRNQPQHF	TGTGCCAGTAGTAATGACAGGGGGCGTAATCAGCCCCAGCATTTT
TRBD2	TRBV4-1	TRBJ2-5	.	CASSQATRGVGETQYF	TGCGCCAGCAGCCAAGCCACCCGGGGGGTGGGAGAGACCCAGTACTTC
TRBD2	TRBV9	TRBJ2-1	once	CASSVRWAGDEQFF	TGTGCCAGCAGCGTAAGGTGGGCGGGAGATGAGCAGTTCTTC
TRBD2	TRBV28	TRBJ2-7	.	CASSLEMRGAYEQYF	TGTGCCAGCAGTTTAGAAATGCGGGGGGCCTACGAGCAGTACTTC
.	TRBV15	TRBJ1-2	.	CATSRIDSGNYGYTF	TGTGCCACCAGCAGGATTGACAGCGGGAACTATGGCTACACCTTC
TRBD2	TRBV19	TRBJ2-3	.	CASSRAPGGDTQYF	TGTGCCAGTAGTAGGGCCCCGGGAGGAGATACGCAGTATTTT
TRBD1	TRBV6-2/TRBV6-3	TRBJ1-1	.	CASSYLGRGDTEAFF	TGTGCCAGCAGTTATCTCGGCAGGGGGGACACTGAAGCTTTCTTT
TRBD1	TRBV5-1	TRBJ2-6	.	CASSYGQGSSGANVLTF	TGCGCCAGCAGCTATGGACAGGGGTCCTCTGGGGCCAACGTCCTGACTTTC
.	TRBV25-1	TRBJ1-4	once	CASSERSGGITNEKLFF	TGTGCCAGCAGTGAAAGGTCGGGGGGAATTACCAACGAAAAACTGTTTTTT
TRBD2	TRBV19	TRBJ2-2	.	CASSPRIGTSGTRTGELFF	TGTGCCAGTAGTCCACGAATCGGGACTAGCGGGACCCGCACCGGGGAGCTGTTTTTT
.	TRBV3-1/TRBV3-2	TRBJ2-7	.	CASRGLGGYEQYF	TGTGCCAGCAGGGGACTCGGAGGTTACGAGCAGTACTTC
TRBD1	TRBV19	TRBJ2-1	.	CASSIQPAPGGQGNEQFF	TGTGCCAGTAGTATTCAGCCCGCCCCAGGGGGCCAGGGCAATGAGCAGTTCTTC
.	TRBV2	TRBJ2-7	.	CASSLRTVPYEQYF	TGTGCCAGCAGTCTACGGACTGTACCCTACGAGCAGTACTTC
.	TRBV30	TRBJ2-1	.	CAWSVLGRGSYNEQFF	TGTGCCTGGAGTGTACTGGGGCGCGGTTCCTACAATGAGCAGTTCTTC